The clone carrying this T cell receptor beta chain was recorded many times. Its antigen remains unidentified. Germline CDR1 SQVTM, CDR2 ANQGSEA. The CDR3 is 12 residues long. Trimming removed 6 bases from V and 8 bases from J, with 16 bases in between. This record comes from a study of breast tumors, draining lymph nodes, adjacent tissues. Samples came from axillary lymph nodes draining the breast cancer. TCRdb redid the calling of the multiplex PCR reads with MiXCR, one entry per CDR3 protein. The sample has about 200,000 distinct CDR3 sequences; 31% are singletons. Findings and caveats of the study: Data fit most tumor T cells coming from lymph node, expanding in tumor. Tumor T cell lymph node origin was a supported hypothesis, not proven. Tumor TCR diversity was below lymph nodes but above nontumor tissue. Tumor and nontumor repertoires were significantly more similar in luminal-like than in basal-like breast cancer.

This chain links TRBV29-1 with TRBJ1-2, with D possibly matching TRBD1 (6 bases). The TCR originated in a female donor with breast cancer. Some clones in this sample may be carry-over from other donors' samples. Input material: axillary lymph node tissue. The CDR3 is CSVAWGATGYTF. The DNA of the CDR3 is TGCAGCGTGGCCTGGGGGGCGACGGGCTACACCTTC.